This entry features one T cell receptor (beta chain) sequence. The data belong to a study of blood T cell repertoires in COVID-19. CDR3 length: 14 residues. Trimming took 4 bases from V and 4 from J; bases not matched to a gene: 4. Germline CDR1 and CDR2: SGHTA and FQGTGA. Original data processing: Scientists estimated how many nucleated cells there were by amplifying reference gene primers. Produced via immunoSEQ multiplex PCR; TCRdb's table is partial and in-frame only. The V and J calls and clone size were taken over from that table, and D and trimming were inferred from the DNA. Here the sample spans approximately 50,000 clones, more than 80% being singletons.

The source material was peripheral blood. The clonotype comes from a man between 60 and 75 years old with acute or convalescent COVID-19. The chain employs TRBV7-3 and TRBJ2-1, with 7 positions matching TRBD2. The CDR3 sequence is CASSSRTSYNEQFF. As DNA, the CDR3 is TGTGCCAGCAGCTCCCGGACTAGTTACAATGAGCAGTTCTTC.